This T cell receptor (beta chain) was profiled in a study of blood T cell repertoires in COVID-19. Overall study context: The origin of the acute and convalescent COVID-19 samples was the United States, Italy and Spain. The analysed material was cDNA or gDNA that came from T cells, B-cell-depleted T cells, or PBMCs.

The CDR3 is made up of 12 amino acids. Trimming removed 7 bases from V and 2 bases from J; junction bases left unmatched: 2. Authors' methods: Estimates of nucleated cell counts were drawn from the amplification of reference gene primers. The protocol was immunoSEQ multiplex PCR, while the TCRdb copy is restricted to in-frame clones and leaves out a portion. V and J calls and clone size are as listed in that table; D and trimming were resolved from the DNA. Counted here are about 97,000 clones, nearly 90% occurring once; the ten biggest clones make up around 2%. The chain employs TRBV12-3 or TRBV12-4 and TRBJ2-7; TRBD1 matches 7 bases. The sequencing input was peripheral blood. This clonotype was obtained from a man aged 50 to 59 with active COVID-19. CDR3 region: CASKDRTYEQYF. The DNA for the CDR3 is TGTGCCAGCAAGGACAGGACCTACGAGCAGTACTTC.